These T cell receptor beta chains were read from a single sample in a study of OX40 agonist ivuxolimab in advanced cancers. Generated by immunoSEQ multiplex PCR, the TCRdb table keeps only in-frame clones and is missing some. The profile shows about 52,000 clones, over 80% of them singletons. The starting material was CD4+ or CD8+ T cells sorted from blood, obtained in a trial of the OX40 agonist ivuxolimab. The receptors were sampled from an adult with an advanced solid tumor such as melanoma, head and neck, liver or kidney cancer. Both conserved end residues are part of each CDR3. A D gene is named only where the DNA matches it firmly. Expanded clones get a size class; other rows say once, few or many, or leave the size out.

d_gene,v_gene,abundance,j_gene,CDR3nt,CDR3aa
-,TRBV7-9,-,TRBJ2-3,TGTGCCAGCAGCTTTCCGAGCACAGATACGCAGTATTTT,CASSFPSTDTQYF
TRBD1,TRBV5-1,-,TRBJ1-5,TGCGCCAGCAGCTCGGGACAGGGGCCCCAGCATTTT,CASSSGQGPQHF
-,TRBV7-9,-,TRBJ2-7,TGTGCCAGCAGCTTAGTTCTCCACGAGCAGTACTTC,CASSLVLHEQYF
-,TRBV5-4,-,TRBJ2-5,TGTGCCAGCACCTCAACGGGTGGGGGCCTAGAGACCCAGTACTTC,CASTSTGGGLETQYF
TRBD1,TRBV10-1,-,TRBJ2-5,TGCGCCAGCAGTCAGGGGGCCCAAGAGACCCAGTACTTC,CASSQGAQETQYF
-,TRBV9,-,TRBJ1-5,TGTGCCAGCAGCGGGGCAGGGTTCAATCAGCCCCAGCATTTT,CASSGAGFNQPQHF
-,TRBV19,-,TRBJ1-1,TGTGCCAGTAGTATAGGAACCATGAACACTGAAGCTTTCTTT,CASSIGTMNTEAFF
TRBD1,TRBV28,-,TRBJ1-3,TGTGCCAGCAGTTACCAGGGGGCTCGTGGAAACACCATATATTTT,CASSYQGARGNTIYF
-,TRBV7-2,-,TRBJ2-1,TGTGCCAGCAGCCCCCCTAGCGTAAACCACAATGAGCAGTTCTTC,CASSPPSVNHNEQFF
-,TRBV7-2,-,TRBJ2-4,TGTGCCAGCACCTCCTTCGAAGGAACTCCGTACTTC,CASTSFEGTPYF
TRBD1,TRBV4-3,-,TRBJ1-2,TGCGCCAGCAGCCAGGGGACAGGCGTGGACTATGGCTACACCTTC,CASSQGTGVDYGYTF
TRBD1,TRBV7-8,-,TRBJ2-6,TGTGCCAGCAGCTCCGGGACAGGGTTCTCTGGGGCCAACGTCCTGACTTTC,CASSSGTGFSGANVLTF
-,TRBV21-1,-,TRBJ1-2,TGTGCCAGCAGCAAGGGAAAGGAAGGCTACACCTTC,CASSKGKEGYTF
-,TRBV30,-,TRBJ1-1,TGTGCCTGGAGTCGGGCCCTCACTGAAGCTTTCTTT,CAWSRALTEAFF
TRBD1,TRBV5-1,once,TRBJ2-5,TGCGCCAGCAGCACGACAGGGGAGACCCAGTACTTC,CASSTTGETQYF
-,TRBV5-1,-,TRBJ2-3,TGCGCCAGCAGGCTCCGTGACAGCACAGATACGCAGTATTTT,CASRLRDSTDTQYF
-,TRBV2,-,TRBJ1-6,TGTGCCAGCAGCAACACAGGGTTCCCCTATAATTCACCCCTCCACTTT,CASSNTGFPYNSPLHF
TRBD2,TRBV7-8,-,TRBJ2-4,TGTGCCAGCAGCTTAGGGGTTAGCGGGAGGGAATCGCTAGCCAAAAACATTCAGTACTTC,CASSLGVSGRESLAKNIQYF
TRBD1,TRBV5-1,-,TRBJ1-1,TGCGCCAGCAGCTATAATGGACAGGGAAACTTTCTGAACACTGAAGCTTTCTTT,CASSYNGQGNFLNTEAFF
-,TRBV18,-,TRBJ2-5,TGTGCCAGCTCACCAACCCCCCCCTCAGGGAGTAACTTC,CASSPTPPSGSNF
-,TRBV27,-,TRBJ1-2,TGTGCCAGCAGTTTATTGGGGGGCAAGTATGGCTACACCTTC,CASSLLGGKYGYTF